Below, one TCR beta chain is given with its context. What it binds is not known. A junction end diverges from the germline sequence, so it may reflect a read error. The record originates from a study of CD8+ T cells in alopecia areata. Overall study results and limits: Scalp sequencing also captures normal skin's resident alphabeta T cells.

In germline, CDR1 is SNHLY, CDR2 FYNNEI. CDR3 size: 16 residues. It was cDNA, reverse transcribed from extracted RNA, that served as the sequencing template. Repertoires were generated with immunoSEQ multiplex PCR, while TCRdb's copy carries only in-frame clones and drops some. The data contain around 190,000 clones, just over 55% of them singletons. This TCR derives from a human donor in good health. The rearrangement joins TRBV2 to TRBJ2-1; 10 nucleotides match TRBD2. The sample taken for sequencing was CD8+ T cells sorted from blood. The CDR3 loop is CASREEGSGGYNEQFF. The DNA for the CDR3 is TGTGCCAGCAGAGAAGAGGGTAGCGGGGGGTACAATGAGCAGTTCTTC.